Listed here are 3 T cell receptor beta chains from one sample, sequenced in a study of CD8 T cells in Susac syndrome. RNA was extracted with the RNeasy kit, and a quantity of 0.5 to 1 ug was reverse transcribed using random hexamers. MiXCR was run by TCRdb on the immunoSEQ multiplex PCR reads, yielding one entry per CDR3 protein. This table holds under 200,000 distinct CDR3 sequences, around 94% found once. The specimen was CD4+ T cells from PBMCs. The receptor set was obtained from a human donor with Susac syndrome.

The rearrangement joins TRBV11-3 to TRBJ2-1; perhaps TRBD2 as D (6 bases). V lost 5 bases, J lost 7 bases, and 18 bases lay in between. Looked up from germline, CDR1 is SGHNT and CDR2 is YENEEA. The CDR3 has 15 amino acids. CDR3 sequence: CASSHLASAVNEQFF. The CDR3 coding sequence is TGTGCCAGCAGCCACCTGGCTAGCGCTGTAAATGAGCAGTTCTTC.

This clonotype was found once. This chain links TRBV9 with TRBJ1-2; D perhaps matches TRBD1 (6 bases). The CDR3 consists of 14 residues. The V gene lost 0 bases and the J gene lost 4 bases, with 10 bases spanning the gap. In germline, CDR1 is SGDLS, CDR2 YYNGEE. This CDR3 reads CASSVDRVIYGYTF. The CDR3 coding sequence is TGTGCCAGCAGCGTAGACAGGGTCATCTATGGCTACACCTTC. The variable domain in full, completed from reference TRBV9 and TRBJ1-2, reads DSGVTQTPKHLITATGQRVTLRCSPRSGDLSVYWYQQSLDQGLQFLIQYYNGEERAKGNILERFSAQQFPDLHSELNLSSLELGDSALYFCASSVDRVIYGYTFGSGTRLTVV.

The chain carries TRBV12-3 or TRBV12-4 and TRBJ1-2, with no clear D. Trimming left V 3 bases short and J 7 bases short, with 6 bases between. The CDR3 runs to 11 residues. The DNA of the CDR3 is TGTGCCAGCAGTTTTGGGCTTGGCTACACCTTC. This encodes CASSFGLGYTF.